This T cell receptor beta chain was documented in a study of CD8 T cells in ankylosing spondylitis. Study-wide results and caveats: A TCR beta motif of 7 to 9 highly homologous variants seemed to mark ankylosing spondylitis blood.

TCRdb itself ran the 5' RACE reads through MiXCR, one entry per CDR3 protein. The sample yields about 750,000 distinct CDR3 sequences, around 17% seen once. The sample holds a few counts of this clonotype. Its antigen is still unknown. Sequencing was carried out using blood, either unsorted or a sorted T cell fraction (not recorded which). This receptor was identified in a male donor with ankylosing spondylitis.

CDR3: CATSRGETNTQYF. The CDR3 DNA follows: TGTGCCACCAGCCGTGGGGAAACCAATACGCAGTATTTT. The chain couples TRBV15 to TRBJ2-3; the D is unclear. The V end lost 5 bases, the J end lost 7 bases, and 13 bases lay between the germline ends. The length of the CDR3 is 13 residues. Germline V gene data show CDR1 as LNHNV and CDR2 as YYDKDF (reference sequence).